The 27 T cell receptor beta chains below come from one sample, sequenced in a study of cytomegalovirus exposure and HLA in healthy donors. TCRdb's table, derived via immunoSEQ multiplex PCR, lists solely in-frame clones and lacks some. The sample has 110,000 or so clones; more than 85% are singletons. Material: PBMCs. The receptors come from a man in his late teens or twenties in good health and CMV-seropositive.

This chain uses TRBV7-8 with TRBJ2-1; TRBD1 might be the D (6 bases). The CDR3 consists of 18 residues. V shed 5 bases and J shed 4 bases, with 24 bases lying between them. CDR1 is SGHVS and CDR2 is FQNEAQ in the germline V gene. CDR3 sequence reads: CASSHSTGTPKKYNEQFF. The CDR3 DNA follows: TGTGCCAGCAGCCACTCAACAGGGACGCCGAAAAAGTACAATGAGCAGTTCTTC.

This clone was counted a few times. The CDR3 here is CTSSHEEEDRDYEQYF. The CDR3 DNA reads TGCACCAGCAGCCACGAGGAGGAGGACAGGGACTACGAGCAGTACTTC. The gene calls are TRBV1 and TRBJ2-7; TRBD1, the D gene given by the table, was not confirmed from the DNA. TRBV1 is designated a pseudogene. The length of the CDR3 is 16 residues.

The rearrangement links TRBV7-2 to TRBJ2-4, with 8 bases matching TRBD2. Germline loops: CDR1 SGHTA, CDR2 FQGNSA. CDR3 length equals 14 residues. The ends lost 5 bases at V and 6 bases at J; junction bases unmatched: 6. The CDR3 DNA sequence: TGTGCCAGCAGCGAAGGACTAGCTTCAAACATTCAGTACTTC. Translating gives CASSEGLASNIQYF. Full variable domain (remainder filled in from reference TRBV7-2 and TRBJ2-4): GAGVSQSPSNKVTEKGKDVELRCDPISGHTALYWYRQSLGQGLEFLIYFQGNSAPDKSGLPSDRFSAERTGGSVSTLTIQRTQQEDSAVYLCASSEGLASNIQYFGAGTRLSVL.

The V gene is TRBV2, the J gene TRBJ2-2; the D gene is possibly TRBD1 (5 bases). Germline V gene data show CDR1 as SNHLY and CDR2 as FYNNEI. CDR3 length: 13 amino acids. V lost 10 bases to trimming and J lost 3 bases, with 12 bases between them. CDR3 DNA sequence: TGTGCCACCCTCGAAGGGGACACCGGGGAGCTGTTTTTT. Its protein product is CATLEGDTGELFF.

The chain carries TRBV19 and TRBJ2-5; 14 nucleotides match TRBD2. V shed 6 bases, J shed 5 bases, and the junction held 11 bases outside the gene matches. This CDR3 is 17 amino acids long. Germline V lookup: CDR1 LNHDA, CDR2 SQIVND (reference sequence). The CDR3 nucleotides are TGTGCCAGTAGCCGGACTAGCGGGGGGATCATAGTGGAGACCCAGTACTTC. Encoded protein: CASSRTSGGIIVETQYF.

The chain has TRBV5-4 and TRBJ2-3; TRBD2 matches 8 bases. The V and J ends lost 4 bases and 7 bases, in that order; junction bases with no gene match: 11. The CDR3 runs 15 residues. Germline V gives CDR1 SGHNT, CDR2 YYREEE (reference sequence). The CDR3 DNA reads TGTGCCAGCAGCCGGCGGGGGGCTGGTACTCATACGCAGTATTTT. Amino acid sequence: CASSRRGAGTHTQYF.

Worth noting for this clone: The identical CDR3 is also encoded by other nucleotide sequences in the sample. The gene calls are TRBV5-1 and TRBJ2-3; no clear D. Trimming removed 1 base from V and 0 bases from J, with 6 bases in between. The CDR3 is 14 amino acids. The germline gives CDR1 SGHRS, CDR2 YFSETQ. CDR3 in DNA: TGCGCCAGCAGCTTGACAGTTAGCACAGATACGCAGTATTTT. Translation gives CASSLTVSTDTQYF.

The V and J genes are TRBV30 and TRBJ2-5; D is perhaps TRBD1 (5 bases). Germline CDR1 is GTSNPN and CDR2 is SVGIG (reference sequence). CDR3 length equals 14 residues. Between the trimmed V and J ends, which lost 5 bases and 5 bases, there was a span of 18 bases. The CDR3 is CAWSLGAGRETQYF. CDR3 DNA sequence: TGTGCCTGGTCATTAGGGGCAGGGCGGGAGACCCAGTACTTC.

The V gene is TRBV11-1, the J gene TRBJ2-5, with TRBD2 matching 8 bases. Trimming at V came to 5 bases and at J to 5 bases, leaving 7 bases not matched to a gene. This CDR3 contains 14 residues. Germline-derived CDR1 and CDR2 are SGHAT and FQDESV (reference sequence). DNA for the CDR3: TGTGCCAGCAGCACCCAGCGGGGGAGGGAGACCCAGTACTTC. It codes for CASSTQRGRETQYF.

V gene TRBV6-5 combines with J gene TRBJ1-2, with 7 bases identical to TRBD1. J gave up 8 bases and V 6 bases, and 6 bases lay outside the gene matches. Germline assignment: CDR1 MNHEY and CDR2 SVGAGI. The CDR3 contains 12 residues. The CDR3 is CASSNRGGGYTF. CDR3 DNA sequence: TGTGCCAGCAGCAACAGGGGCGGCGGCTACACCTTC.

This clone was counted only a few times. The rearrangement links TRBV2 to TRBJ2-2; 9 positions agree with TRBD1. This CDR3 region has 14 residues. J was trimmed by 3 bases and V by 10 bases; bases with no gene match: 6. CDR1 and CDR2 (germline): SNHLY, FYNNEI. The CDR3 DNA follows: TGTGCCATCGGGGACAGGGTAGACACCGGGGAGCTGTTTTTT. This gives the protein CAIGDRVDTGELFF.

V is TRBV5-1 and J is TRBJ1-4; 9 bases are a match to TRBD1. CDR3 length equals 14 residues. Germline CDR1 reads SGHRS; CDR2 reads YFSETQ. V trimming: 4 bases; J trimming: 5 bases; junction bases outside the gene matches: 3. The CDR3 here is CASSLGTGNEKLFF. The CDR3 DNA reads as TGCGCCAGCAGCCTCGGGACAGGGAATGAAAAACTGTTTTTT.

The chain has TRBV5-1 and TRBJ2-5; tentatively, D is TRBD2 (6 bases). Trimming took 0 bases from V and 5 from J, leaving 14 bases between them. The CDR3 length is 15 residues. Germline V CDR1 and CDR2: SGHRS, YFSETQ. CDR3 DNA sequence: TGCGCCAGCAGCTTGGTAGTGGGACTTGAGGAGACCCAGTACTTC. It specifies CASSLVVGLEETQYF. The full variable domain, its missing parts supplied by reference TRBV5-1 and TRBJ2-5, is KAGVTQTPRYLIKTRGQQVTLSCSPISGHRSVSWYQQTPGQGLQFLFEYFSETQRNKGNFPGRFSGRQFSNSRSEMNVSTLELGDSALYLCASSLVVGLEETQYFGPGTRLLVL.

The V gene is TRBV7-2, the J gene TRBJ1-4, with TRBD1 matching over 7 bases. Germline V gene data show CDR1 as SGHTA and CDR2 as FQGNSA. The CDR3 covers 15 residues. The V and J ends lost 5 bases and 4 bases, in that order; junction bases with no gene match: 7. The CDR3 DNA reads as TGTGCCAGCAGCAACGGCAGGGGGATTAATGAAAAACTGTTTTTT. Its translation: CASSNGRGINEKLFF.

On this clone itself: The junction and the germline gene differ at one end; a read error may be behind it. The chain uses TRBV20-1 and TRBJ2-3, with 9 bases lining up with TRBD2. Looked up from germline, CDR1 is DFQATT and CDR2 is SNEGSKA (reference sequence). The CDR3 is 11 residues long. The CDR3 DNA sequence: TGCAGTGCTAGAGGTACGGGACTAGCAGAGTTT. Translated: CSARGTGLAEF.

The rearrangement links TRBV27 to TRBJ2-1; no reliable D call. Germline V CDR1 and CDR2: MNHEY, SMNVEV (reference sequence). Trimming removed 6 bases at V and 9 bases at J, with 12 bases between. CDR3 length equals 12 residues. The CDR3: CASRALGAEQFF. The DNA of the CDR3 is TGTGCCAGCAGGGCCCTGGGCGCTGAGCAGTTCTTC.

The chain uses TRBV5-1 and TRBJ2-1; 7 bases are a match to TRBD1. The V segment lost 4 bases and the J segment 7 bases; nucleotides outside the gene matches: 8. There are 14 residues in the CDR3. Germline V CDR1 and CDR2: SGHRS, YFSETQ. The CDR3 sequence is CASSLWTGLNEQFF. The CDR3 coding sequence is TGCGCCAGCAGCCTTTGGACAGGACTTAATGAGCAGTTCTTC. Full variable domain (rest looked up from reference TRBV5-1 and TRBJ2-1): KAGVTQTPRYLIKTRGQQVTLSCSPISGHRSVSWYQQTPGQGLQFLFEYFSETQRNKGNFPGRFSGRQFSNSRSEMNVSTLELGDSALYLCASSLWTGLNEQFFGPGTRLTVL.

This chain joins TRBV28 and TRBJ2-7; D is perhaps TRBD1 (5 bases). The CDR3 spans 11 residues. The V end was cut by 8 bases, the J end by 4 bases, with 9 bases between. Germline assignment: CDR1 MDHEN and CDR2 SYDVKM. For the CDR3, the DNA is TGTGCCAGCCGCAGGGCTTACGAGCAGTACTTC. This gives the protein CASRRAYEQYF. The full variable domain, completed using reference TRBV28 and TRBJ2-7, is DVKVTQSSRYLVKRTGEKVFLECVQDMDHENMFWYRQDPGLGLRLIYFSYDVKMKEKGDIPEGYSVSREKKERFSLILESASTNQTSMYLCASRRAYEQYFGPGTRLTVT.

This rearrangement joins TRBV23-1 to TRBJ1-2, with a tentative D call TRBD1 (5 bases). TRBV23-1 is noted as an ORF with a role that remains uncertain. The CDR3 is 16 amino acids. V lost 5 bases and J lost 4, with 20 bases in between. This CDR3 is CASSILGSGVGYGYTF. In DNA, the CDR3 is TGCGCCAGCAGTATCTTGGGTTCGGGGGTGGGCTATGGCTACACCTTC.

This clone was seen only once. V is TRBV7-9 and J is TRBJ2-2; 10 nucleotides match TRBD1. The CDR3 is made up of 16 amino acids. The V segment lost 3 bases and the J segment 6 bases; nucleotides outside the gene matches: 7. Per germline, CDR1 SEHNR and CDR2 FQNEAQ (reference sequence). CDR3 region: CASSFSGQGVSGELFF. The CDR3 DNA reads as TGTGCCAGCAGCTTCTCTGGACAGGGGGTATCCGGGGAGCTGTTTTTT.

This chain connects TRBV27 to TRBJ1-1; D perhaps matches TRBD1 (6 bases). CDR3 size: 17 residues. Between the trimmed V and J ends, which lost 1 base and 5 bases, there was a span of 20 bases. Germline V gene lookup returns CDR1 MNHEY and CDR2 SMNVEV (reference sequence). The CDR3: CASSLWPVTGYGTEAFF. In DNA form, the CDR3 reads TGTGCCAGCAGTTTATGGCCGGTTACAGGGTACGGAACTGAAGCTTTCTTT.

V is TRBV11-2 and J is TRBJ1-6, with TRBD1 identical over 9 bases. Germline lookup yields CDR1 SGHAT and CDR2 FQNNGV. The CDR3 sequence is 18 residues long. The ends lost 5 bases at V and 9 bases at J; junction bases unmatched: 17. CDR3 nucleotides: TGTGCCAGCAGCATCCAAGGGACAGGGTTCGAGTTGAGTTCACCCCTCCACTTT. Its translation: CASSIQGTGFELSSPLHF.

The CDR3 spells CASSVEGGTTNEKLFF. The CDR3 region has the DNA TGTGCCAGCAGCGTAGAGGGAGGGACAACTAATGAAAAACTGTTTTTT. The V call is TRBV9, the J call TRBJ1-4; no reliable D call. Trimming left V 0 bases short and J 0 bases short, with 9 bases between. The germline V gene encodes CDR1 SGDLS and CDR2 YYNGEE. CDR3 length: 16 residues.

This clone was recorded a few times. The J gene is TRBJ1-5, the V gene TRBV4-1, with 8 positions matching TRBD1. Trimming removed 2 bases from V and 6 bases from J; junction bases left unmatched: 3. This CDR3 comprises 14 residues. Looked up from germline, CDR1 is MGHRA and CDR2 is YSYEKL. The CDR3 loop reads CASSQIGQGQPQHF. DNA of the CDR3: TGCGCCAGCAGCCAAATTGGACAGGGTCAGCCCCAGCATTTT.

This chain links TRBV4-1 with TRBJ1-1; D uncertain. Germline CDR1 is MGHRA and CDR2 is YSYEKL. Trimming pared 6 bases from V and 0 bases from J, leaving 11 bases between. CDR3 length equals 14 residues. DNA for the CDR3: TGCGCCAGCAGTCTTGGGCACATGAACACTGAAGCTTTCTTT. It is translated as CASSLGHMNTEAFF.

Worth noting for this clone: Its ends do not fully match the called genes, so a read error is possible. DNA for the CDR3: TGCGCCAGCAGGGAGAGACTAGCCCACCAGCAGGGTTTT. Protein: CASRERLAHQQGF. The rearrangement joins TRBV10-2 to TRBJ2-3; 7 bases agree with TRBD2. Germline assignment: CDR1 WSHSY and CDR2 SAAADI. The CDR3 has 13 amino acids.

CDR3 nucleotide sequence: TGTGCCAGTAGTTCAGGGGGAATCTATGGCTACACCTTC. It translates to CASSSGGIYGYTF. This chain uses TRBV19 with TRBJ1-2, with 7 bases that match TRBD1. V trimming: 5 bases; J trimming: 4 bases; junction bases outside the gene matches: 4. This CDR3 is 13 amino acids long. Germline CDR1 reads LNHDA; CDR2 reads SQIVND (reference sequence). The full variable domain, its missing parts supplied by reference TRBV19 and TRBJ1-2, is DGGITQSPKYLFRKEGQNVTLSCEQNLNHDAMYWYRQDPGQGLRLIYYSQIVNDFQKGDIAEGYSVSREKKESFPLTVTSAQKNPTAFYLCASSSGGIYGYTFGSGTRLTVV.